What follows are 24 T cell receptor beta chains derived from one specimen sequenced in a study of blood T cells in healthy people across ages. Sample-barcoded 5' priming and a J-beta primer mix drove a second PCR of about 7 to 11 cycles. TCRdb used MiXCR to reprocess the 5' RACE reads, holding one entry per CDR3 protein. The table has about 780,000 distinct CDR3 sequences, approximately 59% seen once. Sequenced: blood. These receptors all stem from a man aged 30 to 39 in good health.

This chain links TRBV29-1 with TRBJ1-2; 8 bases map to TRBD1. From germline, CDR1 is SQVTM and CDR2 ANQGSEA. This CDR3 comprises 14 residues. This CDR3 is CGANGGTGNYGYTF. The CDR3 DNA reads as TGCGGCGCCAACGGTGGGACAGGCAACTATGGCTACACCTTC. Using reference TRBV29-1 and TRBJ1-2 for the parts outside the CDR3, the full variable domain is SAVISQKPSRDICQRGTSLTIQCQVDSQVTMMFWYRQQPGQSLTLIATANQGSEATYESGFVIDKFPISRPNLTFSTLTVSNMSPEDSSIYLCGANGGTGNYGYTFGSGTRLTVV.

J is TRBJ1-5 and V is TRBV20-1; D gene uncertain. Germline lookup yields CDR1 DFQATT and CDR2 SNEGSKA (reference sequence). The V end was cut by 3 bases, the J end by 3 bases, with 6 bases between. This CDR3 region has 12 residues. The CDR3 is CSASGLNQPQHF. In DNA, the CDR3 is TGCAGTGCTAGCGGCCTCAATCAGCCCCAGCATTTT.

The chain links TRBV30 to TRBJ1-1, with 8 bases that match TRBD1. V trimming: 6 bases; J trimming: 7 bases; junction bases outside the gene matches: 7. Germline CDR1 GTSNPN, CDR2 SVGIG (reference sequence). The CDR3 sequence is 12 residues long. CDR3 loop: CACLRGPVEAFF. The DNA for the CDR3 is TGTGCCTGTCTCAGGGGGCCGGTTGAAGCTTTCTTT.

The rearrangement uses TRBV6-2 or TRBV6-3 and TRBJ2-3; 12 nucleotides match TRBD2. The CDR3 loop spans 15 amino acids. Per the germline V gene, CDR1 is MNHEY and CDR2 is SVGEGT. Germline trimming cut 6 bases from V and 6 bases from J; bases unmatched to any gene: 7. The CDR3 nucleotides are TGTGCCAGCAGAGCTAGCGGGGGGGCCAAGGATACGCAGTATTTT. Amino acids: CASRASGGAKDTQYF.

The V call is TRBV7-2, the J call TRBJ1-4; possible D gene TRBD1, 5 bases. Trimming cost V 1 base and J 8 bases, with 11 bases left between them. CDR1 SGHTA and CDR2 FQGNSA come from the germline V gene. CDR3 length: 14 amino acids. In DNA, the CDR3 is TGTGCCAGCAGCTTAGACCAGGGCGGAGAAAAACTGTTTTTT. As protein: CASSLDQGGEKLFF.

The chain recombines TRBV2 with TRBJ1-4, with TRBD1 matching over 7 bases. With 3 bases clipped from V and 8 bases from J, the junction kept 3 bases outside the gene matches. The CDR3 sequence is 13 residues long. The germline V gene encodes CDR1 SNHLY and CDR2 FYNNEI. DNA for the CDR3: TGTGCCAGCAGTGACGAGGGGGCGGAAAAACTGTTTTTT. As protein: CASSDEGAEKLFF.

The rearrangement links TRBV11-3 to TRBJ2-3; D gene unclear. With 0 bases removed from V and 1 base from J, the gap between germline ends came to 11 bases. This CDR3 is built from 16 residues. The germline V gene has CDR1 SGHNT and CDR2 YENEEA. The DNA for the CDR3 is TGTGCCAGCAGCTTAGAATCACGGCCAGGCACAGATACGCAGTATTTT. Translating it yields CASSLESRPGTDTQYF.

This clonotype showed up just a few times. The chain joins TRBV7-2 to TRBJ2-4, with a possible D match to TRBD1 (6 bases). The CDR3 length is 15 residues. CDR1 and CDR2 from the germline V gene are SGHTA and FQGNSA. V was trimmed by 2 bases and J by 4 bases, leaving 12 bases between them. The CDR3: CASSLQGLRKNIQYF. The CDR3 DNA reads TGTGCCAGCAGCTTACAGGGGCTGAGGAAAAACATTCAGTACTTC.

V is TRBV27 and J is TRBJ2-4; possibly TRBD1 or TRBD2 for D (5 bases each). The DNA matches TRBJ2-7 better at its end, which makes the J call doubtful. The germline V gene encodes CDR1 MNHEY and CDR2 SMNVEV (reference sequence). This CDR3 is built from 14 residues. CDR3 sequence: CASSWGPSSYEQYF. As DNA, the CDR3 is TGTGCCAGCAGTTGGGGACCCAGCTCCTACGAGCAGTACTTC.

The gene calls are TRBV12-3 or TRBV12-4 and TRBJ1-5, with 7 bases matching TRBD1. The CDR3 is 14 residues long. Unmatched junction bases numbered 5, after V lost 5 bases and J lost 4 bases. The CDR3 DNA follows: TGTGCCAGCAGTGGGACAGCGACGAATCAGCCCCAGCATTTT. Translated, it gives CASSGTATNQPQHF.

Regarding this clonotype: One end of the junction does not line up with germline, which may come from a read error. The chain combines TRBV29-1 with TRBJ2-5; 9 bases are shared with TRBD1. Germline CDR1 reads SQVTM; CDR2 reads ANQGSEA. This CDR3 contains 15 residues. The CDR3: CSVQDNRGQQETQYF. The DNA for the CDR3 is TGCAGCGTTCAAGACAACAGGGGGCAGCAAGAGACCCAGTACTTC.

The V gene is TRBV7-9, the J gene TRBJ1-2, with unresolved D. The length of the CDR3 is 14 residues. Germline CDR1 reads SEHNR; CDR2 reads FQNEAQ (reference sequence). Trimming cost V 2 bases and J 0 bases, with 7 bases left between them. CDR3 amino acids: CASSLIGTNYGYTF. The CDR3 DNA reads as TGTGCCAGCAGCTTAATTGGCACTAACTATGGCTACACCTTC.

This clonotype was observed at least ten times. CDR3 bases: TGTGCCAGCAGCGTAGAAGGGATAGGCGATGAGCAGTTCTTC. Amino acid sequence: CASSVEGIGDEQFF. The rearrangement uses TRBV9 and TRBJ2-1; D call uncertain. This CDR3 has 14 amino acids. Germline CDR1 SGDLS, CDR2 YYNGEE. The V gene lost 0 bases and the J gene lost 8 bases, with 12 bases spanning the gap.

The gene calls are TRBV6-1 and TRBJ1-4, with TRBD1 as a possible D gene (6 bases). The germline V gene has CDR1 MNHNS and CDR2 SASEGT. This CDR3 spans 14 amino acids. V lost 0 bases, J lost 13 bases, and 15 bases lay in between. The CDR3 nucleotides read TGTGCCAGCAGTGAAGCGGTAATACAGGGAGTACTGTTTTTT. Amino acid sequence: CASSEAVIQGVLFF.

This rearrangement joins TRBV4-1 to TRBJ2-1; unclear D gene. Germline CDR1 MGHRA, CDR2 YSYEKL. The CDR3 is made up of 16 amino acids. V was clipped by 1 base and J by 6 bases, with 16 bases between them. The CDR3 is CASSQGLGTKVNEQFF. The DNA of the CDR3 is TGCGCCAGCAGCCAAGGTTTAGGAACTAAAGTCAATGAGCAGTTCTTC.

The chain couples TRBV6-2 or TRBV6-3 to TRBJ1-4; 7 bases agree with TRBD1. The CDR3 runs to 16 residues. From germline, CDR1 is MNHEY and CDR2 SVGEGT. J lost 2 bases, V lost 4 bases, and 7 bases had no gene match. The chain's CDR3 is CASSFDRVRTNEKLFF. The CDR3 DNA sequence: TGTGCCAGCAGTTTCGACAGGGTGCGCACTAATGAAAAACTGTTTTTT.

This chain uses TRBV11-2 with TRBJ2-2, with 10 bases fitting TRBD2. Per germline, CDR1 SGHAT and CDR2 FQNNGV. J lost 4 bases, V lost 2 bases, and 10 bases had no gene match. This CDR3 contains 18 residues. CDR3 amino acids: CASSLYLASGGITGELFF. CDR3 sequence (DNA): TGTGCCAGCAGCTTATATTTGGCTAGCGGGGGAATCACCGGGGAGCTGTTTTTT.

This clonotype turned up a few times. The chain links TRBV20-1 to TRBJ1-2, with D tentatively TRBD1 (6 bases). This CDR3 region has 11 residues. Germline CDR1 DFQATT, CDR2 SNEGSKA (reference sequence). The V end lost 5 bases, the J end lost 4 bases, and 8 bases lay between the germline ends. CDR3 sequence reads: CSASDSYGYTF. The CDR3 coding sequence is TGCAGTGCTTCGGACAGCTATGGCTACACCTTC.

J is TRBJ2-1 and V is TRBV2, with D possibly TRBD1 on 6 matching bases. Germline V gene sequence: CDR1 SNHLY, CDR2 FYNNEI. V lost 0 bases, J lost 8 bases, and 17 bases lay in between. There are 16 residues in the CDR3. CDR3 DNA sequence: TGTGCCAGCAGTGAAGCCCAGCAGGGGCTGGTCGATGAGCAGTTCTTC. It specifies CASSEAQQGLVDEQFF.

The chain combines TRBV7-9 with TRBJ1-1; D may be TRBD1 (6 bases). CDR3 length: 15 residues. Germline V gene sequence: CDR1 SEHNR, CDR2 FQNEAQ (reference sequence). V lost 4 bases to trimming and J lost 1 base, with 13 bases between them. The chain's CDR3 is CASSSGDQTNTEAFF. The CDR3 DNA follows: TGTGCCAGCAGCTCAGGGGACCAAACGAACACTGAAGCTTTCTTT.

In regard to this clonotype: Given a much more abundant clone one base away, this may be a read error. This chain joins TRBV10-3 and TRBJ2-7, with D maybe TRBD1 (6 bases). TRBJ2-5 matches the DNA end more closely, so the J call is doubtful. Germline CDR1 ENHRY, CDR2 SYGVKD. CDR3 length: 15 amino acids. CDR3 loop: CAISEDQGSVETQYF. CDR3 DNA sequence: TGTGCCATCAGTGAGGATCAGGGGAGCGTGGAGACCCAGTACTTC.

The rearrangement links TRBV7-2 to TRBJ1-5; D not certain. V dropped 2 bases and J dropped 1 base, with 9 bases sitting between them. Germline values: CDR1 SGHTA, CDR2 FQGNSA. This CDR3 is 15 amino acids long. The CDR3 here is CASSLQSQSNQPQHF. CDR3 coding DNA: TGTGCCAGCAGCTTACAGAGTCAAAGCAATCAGCCCCAGCATTTT.

The chain has TRBV5-1 and TRBJ2-5; 8 nucleotides align to TRBD2. CDR3 length: 17 residues. Germline trimming cut 4 bases from V and 1 base from J; bases unmatched to any gene: 12. Germline CDR1 SGHRS, CDR2 YFSETQ. The DNA of the CDR3 is TGCGCCAGCAGCCCGACACACGGGACTAGATCCCAAGAGACCCAGTACTTC. Amino acid sequence: CASSPTHGTRSQETQYF.

This clonotype appeared a few times. The V call is TRBV2, the J call TRBJ2-6; D may be TRBD2 (5 bases). The CDR3 is 14 amino acids. Germline V gene data show CDR1 as SNHLY and CDR2 as FYNNEI. The germline V and J ends were trimmed by 4 bases and 2 bases, with 6 bases remaining between them. The CDR3 here is CASSARAGANVLTF. The CDR3 DNA reads TGTGCCAGCAGTGCGAGGGCTGGGGCCAACGTCCTGACTTTC.